This T cell receptor (beta chain) was recovered during a study of T cell responses to AZD1222 COVID-19 vaccine (dated by TCRdb to 2020 to 2022). Regarding the research as a whole: TCR sequencing was performed for 230 to 250 trial participants, of whom about 200 were given two doses of AZD1222 and approximately 25 were given two doses of MenACWY control vaccine. Enrollment into the trials was organized by age into subgroups of 18-55, 56-69 and 70-plus years, and those subgroups contained roughly 150, 30 and 60 TCR-sequenced participants, respectively.

The CDR3 regions of human TCRbeta chains were analyzed by immunosequencing. Turning to the authors' computational methods: TCRs in the repertoires were compared against a reference library of SARS-CoV-2-specific TCRs that had been generated with the MIRA antigen-specificity platform. Breadth meant the fraction of unique TCRs that were SARS-CoV-2-associated, whereas depth meant the fraction of total T cells that were SARS-CoV-2-associated. Using the MIRA data, each spike-specific TCR was mapped to the spike region that the TCR reacts to and placed in a CD4 or CD8 class. Log10-transformed breadth and depth values were compared by one-way ANOVA with Sidak's multiple comparisons tests. TCRdb's version of the immuneACCESS table is confined to in-frame rearrangements and falls short of the full clone set. An unresolved V gene accounts for under half of the shortfall where checked; the remainder is of unknown origin. The DNA gave D and trimming, while V, J and clone size come from that table. This sample holds about 140,000 clones; about 91% were observed only once. The ten biggest clones cover approximately 3.8% of the sample.

Study-wide findings and limitations: Participants were mostly white British and included more females than males, and it was suggested by the authors that clonal diversity may have been underestimated. The whole spike protein was spanned by vaccine-associated CD4 TCRs, and dominant responses were seen in regions 160-218 and 743-854. Reportedly, almost half of the unique spike-specific TCRs recognized epitopes lying outside the regions that are mutated in the B.1.351 and B.1.1.7 variants. After two AZD1222 doses, both the breadth and the depth of spike-specific TCRs were significantly higher than at day 0 and than in MenACWY recipients. The 56-69-year group was small, and its depth increase did not reach significance, likely because of low power. Only a handful of AZD1222 recipients were SARS-CoV-2 seropositive at baseline, limiting conclusions about previously exposed vaccinees. No day 14 peak-response samples were available, so repertoires were characterized only after the peak T cell response.

The time point label for this specimen denotes: about 28 days (+/-7) after the second vaccine dose. AZD1222 recipients given second doses at about 4 weeks or at about 12 weeks were pooled, since spike-specific TCR depth and breadth were not found to differ between the two schedules. The vaccinee samples were drawn from two UK trials, COV001 and COV002, one of which was a single-blind randomized controlled phase 2/3 trial testing AZD1222 (ChAdOx1 nCoV-19) in healthy adults. For TCRbeta chain sequencing, PBMC samples were collected from trial participants at day 0 and at day 28 after the second dose. With regard to this clone: The clone's antigen remains unknown. The input lacks base qualities; no much larger clone sits a single base away.

The sample was peripheral blood, taken 28 days after the second AZD1222 dose. The TCR was taken from an adult who received the AZD1222 COVID-19 vaccine.

The CDR3 in this case is CASAAEVEAFF. DNA sequence: TGTGCCAGTGCGGCGGAGGTAGAAGCTTTCTTT. The chain was built from TRBV19 and TRBJ1-1, with the identity of the D gene unclear. Via the germline V gene (reference sequence), CDR1 is LNHDA and CDR2 SQIVND. Trimming at the junction amounts to 8 bases on V and 8 bases on J, and the germline ends lie 12 bases apart. From the cysteine through the phenylalanine, the CDR3 covers 11 amino acids. The DNA shown is the 33-base CDR3, in frame from base 1.